The T cell receptor beta chain described here comes from a study of cytomegalovirus exposure and HLA in healthy donors. Notes on the study in general: Some V segments could not be told apart, so they were left out, TRBV6-2 and TRBV6-3 among them. Data from an earlier analysis indicated that most TCR beta V segments were productive either about 87% or about 30% of the time.

V trimming: 5 bases; J trimming: 2 bases; junction bases outside the gene matches: 10. The CDR3 spans 16 residues. CDR1 and CDR2 from the germline V gene are SGHDT and YYEEEE. This clone turned up a few times. Its specificity is not known. The primer mix had 60 Vbeta and 13 Jbeta primers. TCRdb's copy holds only in-frame clones and misses some; the assay was immunoSEQ multiplex PCR. The sample has about 150,000 clones, roughly 87% seen once. This receptor was obtained from a man between 25 and 39 years old in good health and CMV-seropositive. This chain links TRBV5-6 with TRBJ2-1; TRBD2 aligns across 7 bases. Input material: PBMCs. The CDR3: CASSIFWAGAYNEQFF. Written as DNA, the CDR3 is TGTGCCAGCAGTATCTTCTGGGCGGGGGCCTACAATGAGCAGTTCTTC.